The clone carrying this TCR beta chain has a handful of counts. Its antigen is still unknown. This entry comes from a study of blood T cells in healthy people across ages. A second roughly 6 to 11 cycle PCR used barcoded and J-beta primers. MiXCR, applied by TCRdb to the 5' RACE reads, yields one record per CDR3 protein. The data contain about a million distinct CDR3 sequences, roughly 48% of them singletons. The V segment lost 7 bases and the J segment 7 bases; nucleotides outside the gene matches: 16. Germline CDR1 is SQVTM and CDR2 is ANQGSEA. The CDR3 consists of 16 residues. Study-level findings and limits: TCR beta diversity per million T cells fell roughly linearly with age.

What was sequenced was blood. This clonotype was sampled from a man aged 25-45 years in good health. V and J are TRBV29-1 and TRBJ2-2, with 9 bases aligning to TRBD1. The CDR3 DNA follows: TGCAGCGCTTTAGGACGGGACAGGGCTTTAGGCGGGGAGCTGTTTTTT. This codes for CSALGRDRALGGELFF.